The 24 T cell receptor beta chains below come from one sample, sequenced in a study of blood T cell repertoires in COVID-19. Measured with immunoSEQ multiplex PCR; TCRdb has only the in-frame clones, and not every one. The table includes 90,000 or so clones, 85% detected once. Sequencing was performed on peripheral blood. The receptors here all came from a man between 60 and 75 years old with acute or convalescent COVID-19.

This rearrangement joins TRBV19 to TRBJ2-4; a weak D match, TRBD2 (5 bases). This CDR3 is 15 amino acids long. The ends were cut back, 6 bases at V and 8 bases at J, with 20 bases in the middle. Germline V gene sequence: CDR1 LNHDA, CDR2 SQIVND (reference sequence). This CDR3 is CASSPLGSRRDIQYF. CDR3 sequence (DNA): TGTGCCAGTAGCCCCCTCGGTAGCCGGCGGGACATTCAGTACTTC.

This chain joins TRBV5-1 and TRBJ2-7, with D perhaps TRBD2 (6 bases). CDR1 and CDR2 from the germline V gene are SGHRS and YFSETQ. V shed 1 base and J shed 1 base, with 9 bases lying between them. The CDR3 covers 14 residues. The CDR3 here is CASSLNAGSYEQYF. The CDR3 nucleotides read TGCGCCAGCAGCTTGAACGCGGGGTCCTACGAGCAGTACTTC.

This sequence joins TRBV2 and TRBJ2-5, with 14 nucleotides matching TRBD2. Trimming at V came to 7 bases and at J to 4 bases, leaving 8 bases not matched to a gene. The CDR3 runs to 16 residues. CDR1 is SNHLY, CDR2 FYNNEI, per germline. Here the CDR3 DNA reads TGTGCCAGCAATCGAGGACTAGCGGGGGGAGTAGAGACCCAGTACTTC. As protein: CASNRGLAGGVETQYF.

This clone was seen more than once but under ten times. The rearrangement joins TRBV7-8 to TRBJ1-1; D is perhaps TRBD1 (6 bases). CDR1 and CDR2 from the germline V gene are SGHVS and FQNEAQ. Trimming pared 5 bases from V and 7 bases from J, leaving 14 bases between. This CDR3 comprises 13 residues. The CDR3: CASSPLGANEAFF. The CDR3 coding sequence is TGTGCCAGCAGCCCCTTGGGGGCCAATGAAGCTTTCTTT.

This chain uses TRBV7-3 with TRBJ2-3; TRBD1 agrees at 11 bases. The CDR3 totals 16 residues. CDR1 is SGHTA and CDR2 is FQGTGA in the germline V gene. Germline trimming cut 4 bases from V and 5 bases from J; bases unmatched to any gene: 8. The CDR3 loop reads CASSSRTGGQVDTQYF. The CDR3 nucleotides are TGTGCCAGCAGCTCCCGGACAGGGGGCCAGGTAGATACGCAGTATTTT. The entire variable domain, with the rest obtained from reference TRBV7-3 and TRBJ2-3, is as follows: GAGVSQTPSNKVTEKGKYVELRCDPISGHTALYWYRQSLGQGPEFLIYFQGTGAADDSGLPNDRFFAVRPEGSVSTLKIQRTERGDSAVYLCASSSRTGGQVDTQYFGPGTRLTVL.

The chain uses TRBV7-9 and TRBJ1-2, with D uncertain. V lost 0 bases, J lost 4 bases, and 9 bases lay in between. This CDR3 region has 14 residues. Germline V gene sequence: CDR1 SEHNR, CDR2 FQNEAQ (reference sequence). The DNA for the CDR3 is TGTGCCAGCAGCTTAGCGCCAGGCTTCTATGGCTACACCTTC. This translates into CASSLAPGFYGYTF.

Only one count was recorded for this clone. The chain links TRBV7-9 to TRBJ1-1; unclear D gene. This CDR3 is 15 amino acids long. The V end was cut by 4 bases, the J end by 1 base, with 13 bases between. Germline V gene data show CDR1 as SEHNR and CDR2 as FQNEAQ (reference sequence). The CDR3 reads CASSSDPGRNTEAFF. Here the CDR3 DNA reads TGTGCCAGCAGCTCCGATCCGGGGAGGAACACTGAAGCTTTCTTT. Full variable domain (rest looked up from reference TRBV7-9 and TRBJ1-1): DTGVSQNPRHKITKRGQNVTFRCDPISEHNRLYWYRQTLGQGPEFLTYFQNEAQLEKSRLLSDRFSAERPKGSFSTLEIQRTEQGDSAMYLCASSSDPGRNTEAFFGQGTRLTVV.

The chain combines TRBV7-2 with TRBJ2-1; D may be TRBD1 (6 bases). The CDR3 runs 14 residues. The ends were cut back, 3 bases at V and 5 bases at J, with 11 bases in the middle. Germline-derived CDR1 and CDR2 are SGHTA and FQGNSA. The chain's CDR3 is CASSFRDNHNEQFF. Here the CDR3 DNA reads TGTGCCAGCAGCTTCCGGGACAACCACAATGAGCAGTTCTTC.

This rearrangement joins TRBV7-9 to TRBJ1-1; D gene unclear. The CDR3 sequence is 14 residues long. Germline values: CDR1 SEHNR, CDR2 FQNEAQ (reference sequence). Trimming stripped 6 bases from V and 6 bases from J, with 17 bases between. In DNA form, the CDR3 reads TGTGCCAGCAGTTTGGAGGCTGGGCGAGCTGAAGCTTTCTTT. The encoded protein is CASSLEAGRAEAFF.

This clone was observed many times. This chain links TRBV7-9 with TRBJ1-2, with no clear D. The CDR3 covers 13 residues. V was clipped by 3 bases and J by 5 bases, with 10 bases between them. Germline CDR1 reads SEHNR; CDR2 reads FQNEAQ (reference sequence). CDR3 amino acids: CASSLGSQYGYTF. The CDR3 nucleotides are TGTGCCAGCAGCTTGGGCAGTCAATATGGCTACACCTTC.

This rearrangement joins TRBV12-3 or TRBV12-4 to TRBJ1-1, with a weak D call TRBD1 (6 bases). The CDR3 runs 13 residues. Trimming removed 5 bases at V and 3 bases at J, with 10 bases between. The CDR3 nucleotides read TGTGCCAGCAGTCCACAGGGAGACACTGAAGCTTTCTTT. It yields the protein CASSPQGDTEAFF.

The sample holds one count of this clone. The J gene is TRBJ2-7, the V gene TRBV28; 16 bases map to TRBD2. Germline V gene sequence: CDR1 MDHEN, CDR2 SYDVKM. The CDR3 spans 16 residues. V trimming: 5 bases; J trimming: 6 bases; junction bases outside the gene matches: 7. DNA for the CDR3: TGTGCCAGCAGTAAGGGACTAGCGGGAGGGCCGCTCGAGCAGTACTTC. It is translated as CASSKGLAGGPLEQYF. The whole variable domain, filled in from reference TRBV28 and TRBJ2-7, reads DVKVTQSSRYLVKRTGEKVFLECVQDMDHENMFWYRQDPGLGLRLIYFSYDVKMKEKGDIPEGYSVSREKKERFSLILESASTNQTSMYLCASSKGLAGGPLEQYFGPGTRLTVT.

V and J are TRBV5-1 and TRBJ2-3, with 9 positions matching TRBD2. V shed 7 bases, J shed 3 bases, and the junction held 12 bases outside the gene matches. Germline V gene data show CDR1 as SGHRS and CDR2 as YFSETQ. This CDR3 contains 16 residues. CDR3 region: CASSLPGAGGTDTQYF. The CDR3 DNA sequence: TGCGCCAGCTCACTCCCAGGGGCGGGGGGGACAGATACGCAGTATTTT.

This clone was counted a single time. The CDR3 DNA reads as TGTGCTAGTGGCCCCGACTTGAACGAGCAGTACTTC. Amino acids: CASGPDLNEQYF. The chain carries TRBV12-5 and TRBJ2-7; no clear D gene. This CDR3 has 12 residues. V lost 6 bases and J 5 bases, leaving 11 bases between the germline ends. Looked up from germline, CDR1 is LGHNT and CDR2 is FRNRAP.

J is TRBJ2-1 and V is TRBV19; TRBD2 matches at 11 bases. The CDR3 spans 14 residues. CDR1 and CDR2 from the germline V gene are LNHDA and SQIVND (reference sequence). Trimming at V came to 9 bases and at J to 3 bases, leaving 4 bases not matched to a gene. CDR3 bases: TGTGCCAGCCGGGGACTAGCGGTCTACAATGAGCAGTTCTTC. It specifies CASRGLAVYNEQFF.

The V and J genes are TRBV6-5 and TRBJ1-5, with 10 bases aligning to TRBD1. With 7 bases clipped from V and 7 bases from J, the junction kept 7 bases outside the gene matches. Looked up from germline, CDR1 is MNHEY and CDR2 is SVGAGI. The length of the CDR3 is 14 residues. The CDR3 loop reads CASIETGGGQPQHF. In DNA form, the CDR3 reads TGTGCCAGCATCGAGACAGGGGGCGGGCAGCCCCAGCATTTT.

The chain is built from TRBV2 and TRBJ1-5; tentatively, D is TRBD1 (5 bases). Germline lookup yields CDR1 SNHLY and CDR2 FYNNEI. There are 15 residues in the CDR3. V was pared by 10 bases and J by 1 base, with 17 bases between. The DNA of the CDR3 is TGTGCCACAGCAGTGGGCAGGGCGAGCAATCAGCCCCAGCATTTT. The encoded protein is CATAVGRASNQPQHF. Full variable domain (remainder filled in from reference TRBV2 and TRBJ1-5): EPEVTQTPSHQVTQMGQEVILRCVPISNHLYFYWYRQILGQKVEFLVSFYNNEISEKSEIFDDQFSVERPDGSNFTLKIRSTKLEDSAMYFCATAVGRASNQPQHFGDGTRLSIL.

V is TRBV7-8 and J is TRBJ2-7; 10 bases agree with TRBD1. With 5 bases clipped from V and 0 bases from J, the junction kept 4 bases outside the gene matches. This CDR3 is built from 15 residues. Per the germline V gene, CDR1 is SGHVS and CDR2 is FQNEAQ. The CDR3 loop reads CASSAGTGDSYEQYF. CDR3 sequence (DNA): TGTGCCAGCAGCGCCGGGACAGGGGACTCCTACGAGCAGTACTTC.

This chain connects TRBV7-3 to TRBJ1-1; a possible D gene is TRBD1 (6 bases). CDR3 size: 15 residues. Trimming removed 0 bases at V and 2 bases at J, with 10 bases between. Looked up from germline, CDR1 is SGHTA and CDR2 is FQGTGA. CDR3 sequence (DNA): TGTGCCAGCAGCTTAACAGGGGGAGCTAACACTGAAGCTTTCTTT. Amino acids: CASSLTGGANTEAFF. The full variable domain, in which reference TRBV7-3 and TRBJ1-1 provide the parts outside the CDR3, is GAGVSQTPSNKVTEKGKYVELRCDPISGHTALYWYRQSLGQGPEFLIYFQGTGAADDSGLPNDRFFAVRPEGSVSTLKIQRTERGDSAVYLCASSLTGGANTEAFFGQGTRLTVV.

V usage is TRBV6-6 and J usage is TRBJ1-3; 12 bases line up with TRBD1. CDR3 size: 15 residues. The V gene end was trimmed by 6 bases and the J gene end by 4 bases; junction bases not matched to a gene: 4. Germline V gene data show CDR1 as MNHNY and CDR2 as SVGAGI (reference sequence). CDR3 sequence (DNA): TGTGCCAGCAGCCTGGGACAGGGGGCAGGAAACACCATATATTTT. Its translation is CASSLGQGAGNTIYF.

The rearrangement joins TRBV19 to TRBJ1-1; no firm D call. The germline V gene has CDR1 LNHDA and CDR2 SQIVND (reference sequence). The V end was cut by 3 bases, the J end by 8 bases, with 19 bases between. The CDR3 extends over 15 amino acids. CDR3 sequence: CASSMAGVGVGEAFF. CDR3 coding DNA: TGTGCCAGTAGTATGGCTGGGGTCGGGGTAGGGGAAGCTTTCTTT.

The chain has TRBV9 and TRBJ2-4, with 7 positions matching TRBD2. The CDR3 is made up of 17 amino acids. The V gene end was trimmed by 6 bases and the J gene end by 0 bases; junction bases not matched to a gene: 12. CDR1 and CDR2 from the germline V gene are SGDLS and YYNGEE. CDR3 in DNA: TGTGCCAGCACCAAAGACGGGGGGTTTATAGCCAAAAACATTCAGTACTTC. Translation gives CASTKDGGFIAKNIQYF.

For the CDR3, the DNA is TGTGCCATCTCCTCGGGAGATAGCAATCAGCCCCAGCATTTT. Amino acid sequence: CAISSGDSNQPQHF. This chain uses TRBV10-3 with TRBJ1-5; D unresolved. Germline loops: CDR1 ENHRY, CDR2 SYGVKD. V was clipped by 8 bases and J by 0 bases, with 11 bases between them. The CDR3 sequence is 14 residues long.

The count of this clone is one. The rearrangement links TRBV12-5 to TRBJ2-3; tentative D call: TRBD2 (6 bases). CDR3 length equals 13 residues. V was shortened by 7 bases and J by 7 bases, with 15 bases between the two germline ends. Germline lookup yields CDR1 LGHNT and CDR2 FRNRAP. The DNA for the CDR3 is TGTGCTAGTGCCGCCCCGGGAGCTTATACGCAGTATTTT. It encodes CASAAPGAYTQYF.